This T cell receptor (beta chain) comes out of a study of cytomegalovirus exposure and HLA in healthy donors. Study background: The platform used for the 95 to 150 validation repertoires matched that of the approximately 670 first-cohort repertoires, a later analysis reported.

Sequencing was performed with immunoSEQ multiplex PCR; in TCRdb, only in-frame clones are kept and a portion is missing. The sample lists more than 250,000 clones, 80% to 90% occurring once. CDR3 size: 13 residues. V trimming: 6 bases; J trimming: 2 bases; junction bases outside the gene matches: 3. CDR1 and CDR2 from the germline V gene are MNHEY and SVGAGI. About this clone: This sample includes further DNA sequences coding for the same CDR3.

Sequencing was carried out using PBMCs. This receptor was taken from a young woman in good health and CMV-seronegative. The V and J genes are TRBV6-5 and TRBJ1-2, with 7 bases lining up with TRBD1. CDR3: CASSLTGNYGYTF. The DNA of the CDR3 is TGTGCCAGCAGCCTGACAGGGAACTATGGCTACACCTTC.